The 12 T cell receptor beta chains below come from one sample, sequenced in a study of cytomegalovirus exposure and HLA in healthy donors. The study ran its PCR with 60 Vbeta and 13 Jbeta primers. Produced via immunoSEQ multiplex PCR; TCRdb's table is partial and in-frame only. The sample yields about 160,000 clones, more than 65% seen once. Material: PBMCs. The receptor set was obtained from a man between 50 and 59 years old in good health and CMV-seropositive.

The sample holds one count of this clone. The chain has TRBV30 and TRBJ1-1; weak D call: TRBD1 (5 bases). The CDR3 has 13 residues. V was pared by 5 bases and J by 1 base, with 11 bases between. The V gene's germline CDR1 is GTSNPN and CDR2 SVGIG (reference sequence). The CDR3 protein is CAWDRQSNTEAFF. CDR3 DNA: TGTGCCTGGGACAGACAGTCGAACACTGAAGCTTTCTTT.

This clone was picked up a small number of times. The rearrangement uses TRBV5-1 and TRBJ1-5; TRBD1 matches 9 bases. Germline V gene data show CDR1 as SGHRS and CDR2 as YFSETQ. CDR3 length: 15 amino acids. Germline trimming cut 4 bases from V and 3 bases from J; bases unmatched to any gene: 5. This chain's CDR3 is CASSTGTGNNQPQHF. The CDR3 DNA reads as TGCGCCAGCAGCACCGGGACAGGGAACAATCAGCCCCAGCATTTT.

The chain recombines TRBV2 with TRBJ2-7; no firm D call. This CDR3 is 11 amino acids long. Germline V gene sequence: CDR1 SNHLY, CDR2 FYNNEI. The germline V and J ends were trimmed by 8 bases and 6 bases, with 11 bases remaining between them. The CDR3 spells CASSERSEQYF. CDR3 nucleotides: TGTGCCAGCTCTGAGAGGTCCGAGCAGTACTTC.

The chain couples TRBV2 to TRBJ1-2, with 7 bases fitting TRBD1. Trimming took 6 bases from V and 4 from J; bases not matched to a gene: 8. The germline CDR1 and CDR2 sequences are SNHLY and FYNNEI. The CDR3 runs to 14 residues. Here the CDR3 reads CASRTGQAVYGYTF. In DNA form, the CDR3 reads TGTGCCAGCAGAACAGGACAGGCGGTCTATGGCTACACCTTC.

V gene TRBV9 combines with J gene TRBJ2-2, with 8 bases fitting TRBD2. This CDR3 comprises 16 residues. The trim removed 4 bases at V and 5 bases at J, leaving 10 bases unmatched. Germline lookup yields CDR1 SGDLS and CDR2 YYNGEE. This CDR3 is CASSSGGLARTGELFF. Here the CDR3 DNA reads TGTGCCAGCAGCTCGGGGGGGCTAGCTAGGACCGGGGAGCTGTTTTTT.

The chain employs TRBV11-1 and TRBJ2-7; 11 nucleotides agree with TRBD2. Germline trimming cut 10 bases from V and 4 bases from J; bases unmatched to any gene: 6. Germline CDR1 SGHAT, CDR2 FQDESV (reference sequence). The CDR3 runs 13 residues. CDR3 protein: CAIPGLAVYEQYV. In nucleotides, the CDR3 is TGTGCCATCCCGGGACTAGCGGTATACGAGCAGTACGTC.

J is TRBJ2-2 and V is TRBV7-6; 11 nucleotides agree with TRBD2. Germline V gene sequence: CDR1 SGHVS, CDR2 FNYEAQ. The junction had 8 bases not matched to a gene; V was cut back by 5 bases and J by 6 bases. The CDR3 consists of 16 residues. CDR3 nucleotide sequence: TGTGCCAGCAGCCTAACTAGCGGGAGTGGGGCCGGGGAGCTGTTTTTT. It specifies CASSLTSGSGAGELFF.

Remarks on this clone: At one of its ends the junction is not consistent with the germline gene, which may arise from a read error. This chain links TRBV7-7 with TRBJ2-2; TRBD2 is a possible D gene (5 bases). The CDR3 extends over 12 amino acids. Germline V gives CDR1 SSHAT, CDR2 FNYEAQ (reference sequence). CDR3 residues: CASTPGTGELFF. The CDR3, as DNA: TGTGCTAGCACCCCGGGGACCGGGGAGCTGTTTTTT.

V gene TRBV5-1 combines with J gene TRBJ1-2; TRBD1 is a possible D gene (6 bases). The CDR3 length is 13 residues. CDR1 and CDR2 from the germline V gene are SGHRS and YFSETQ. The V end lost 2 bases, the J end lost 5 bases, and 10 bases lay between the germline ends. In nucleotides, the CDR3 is TGCGCCAGCAGCTTACAGGGTTCTTATGGCTACACCTTC. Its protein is CASSLQGSYGYTF. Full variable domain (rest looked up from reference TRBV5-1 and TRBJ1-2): KAGVTQTPRYLIKTRGQQVTLSCSPISGHRSVSWYQQTPGQGLQFLFEYFSETQRNKGNFPGRFSGRQFSNSRSEMNVSTLELGDSALYLCASSLQGSYGYTFGSGTRLTVV.

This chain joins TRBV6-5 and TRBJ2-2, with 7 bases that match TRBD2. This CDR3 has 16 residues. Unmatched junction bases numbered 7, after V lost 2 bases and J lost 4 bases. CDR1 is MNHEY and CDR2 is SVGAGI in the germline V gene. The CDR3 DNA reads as TGTGCCAGCAGTTACGACCCGGGGGGATTCACCGGGGAGCTGTTTTTT. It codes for CASSYDPGGFTGELFF.

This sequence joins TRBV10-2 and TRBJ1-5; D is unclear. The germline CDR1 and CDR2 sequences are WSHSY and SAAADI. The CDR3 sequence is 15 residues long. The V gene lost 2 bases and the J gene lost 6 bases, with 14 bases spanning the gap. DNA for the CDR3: TGCGCCAGCAGTGAGGGAGGACCTGCGGGTCAGCCCCAGCATTTT. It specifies CASSEGGPAGQPQHF.

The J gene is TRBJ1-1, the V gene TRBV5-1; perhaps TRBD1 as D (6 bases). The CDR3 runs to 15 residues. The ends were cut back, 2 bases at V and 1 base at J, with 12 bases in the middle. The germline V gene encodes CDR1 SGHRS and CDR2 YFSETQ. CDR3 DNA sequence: TGCGCCAGCAGCTTCTCCGGACAGTCGAACACTGAAGCTTTCTTT. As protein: CASSFSGQSNTEAFF.